One and the same sample provided the 32 T cell receptor beta chains below, sequenced in a study of T cells in localized non-small cell lung cancer. Assay used: immunoSEQ multiplex PCR; TCRdb lists only in-frame clones, some missing. The sample gives 30,000 to 35,000 clones, around 93% of which show up once; 7.9% is in the top ten. The source was peripheral blood, collected before any cancer treatment. The source of these receptors is a female donor aged 60 or older with stage I lung adenocarcinoma.

The gene calls are TRBV18 and TRBJ2-6, with D tentatively TRBD1 (6 bases). Germline loops: CDR1 KGHSH, CDR2 LQKENI. The CDR3 has 17 amino acids. The V and J ends lost 3 bases and 3 bases respectively, with 15 bases between them. CDR3 in DNA: TGTGCCAGCTCACCCCCTCCAGGGGTAGGTGGGGCCAACGTCCTGACTTTC. Residues: CASSPPPGVGGANVLTF.

The rearrangement uses TRBV7-7 and TRBJ1-1; 7 nucleotides match TRBD1. The CDR3 runs to 14 residues. V trimming: 5 bases; J trimming: 4 bases; junction bases outside the gene matches: 7. CDR1 is SSHAT, CDR2 FNYEAQ, per germline (reference sequence). Here the CDR3 DNA reads TGTGCCAGCAGCCTCGACAGGGAGACCACTGAAGCTTTCTTT. Protein product: CASSLDRETTEAFF. Complete variable domain (other parts from reference TRBV7-7 and TRBJ1-1): GAGVSQSPRYKVTKRGQDVTLRCDPISSHATLYWYQQALGQGPEFLTYFNYEAQPDKSGLPSDRFSAERPEGSISTLTIQRTEQRDSAMYRCASSLDRETTEAFFGQGTRLTVV.

This chain uses TRBV18 with TRBJ2-5; D is undetermined. The CDR3 totals 12 residues. Trimming stripped 1 base from V and 3 bases from J, with 3 bases between. The germline CDR1 and CDR2 sequences are KGHSH and LQKENI. The CDR3 nucleotides are TGTGCCAGCTCACCACAGGAAGAGACCCAGTACTTC. The encoded protein is CASSPQEETQYF.

The rearrangement uses TRBV9 and TRBJ1-1; D might be TRBD1 (5 bases). Germline CDR1 is SGDLS and CDR2 is YYNGEE. The CDR3 is 15 residues long. V was shortened by 5 bases and J by 0 bases, with 14 bases between the two germline ends. The CDR3 region is CASRPQGNMNTEAFF. As DNA, the CDR3 is TGTGCCAGCAGGCCCCAGGGAAACATGAACACTGAAGCTTTCTTT.

The chain uses TRBV29-1 and TRBJ1-4; D unclear. In germline, CDR1 is SQVTM, CDR2 ANQGSEA. V was trimmed by 4 bases and J by 7 bases, leaving 13 bases between them. The CDR3 runs to 13 residues. CDR3 sequence reads: CSVVEGPSEKLFF. As DNA, the CDR3 is TGCAGCGTTGTAGAAGGTCCCAGTGAAAAACTGTTTTTT.

The rearrangement uses TRBV5-1 and TRBJ2-3, with a weak D call TRBD1 (6 bases). Germline CDR1 is SGHRS and CDR2 is YFSETQ. Trimming removed 0 bases at V and 6 bases at J, with 11 bases between. The CDR3 is 14 amino acids. CDR3 in amino acids: CASSLDRVSDTQYF. In nucleotides, the CDR3 is TGCGCCAGCAGCTTGGACAGGGTGTCCGATACGCAGTATTTT.

V is TRBV13 and J is TRBJ2-1; 7 positions agree with TRBD2. This CDR3 region has 16 residues. The ends lost 1 base at V and 4 bases at J; junction bases unmatched: 7. CDR1 PRHDT and CDR2 FYEKMQ come from the germline V gene (reference sequence). CDR3 sequence: CASSLAEASGYNEQFF. CDR3 bases: TGTGCCAGCAGCTTAGCGGAGGCTAGCGGATACAATGAGCAGTTCTTC.

V gene TRBV10-1 combines with J gene TRBJ2-3; D ambiguous. The CDR3 is made up of 13 amino acids. Trimming removed 7 bases from V and 3 bases from J, with 11 bases in between. Germline loops: CDR1 WNHNN, CDR2 SYGVQD (reference sequence). CDR3 sequence reads: CASTSLGTDTQYF. CDR3 nucleotide sequence: TGCGCCAGCACCTCCCTTGGAACAGATACGCAGTATTTT.

CDR3 in DNA: TGCGCCAGCAGCTCGCTAGGGGCAGCCACTGAAGCTTTCTTT. This encodes CASSSLGAATEAFF. This chain uses TRBV5-1 with TRBJ1-1; D is possibly TRBD1 (5 bases). Per germline, CDR1 SGHRS and CDR2 YFSETQ. The CDR3 is 14 residues long. V dropped 3 bases and J dropped 4 bases, with 13 bases sitting between them.

J is TRBJ2-3 and V is TRBV7-9; 10 positions match TRBD2. J gave up 2 bases and V 1 base, and 9 bases lay outside the gene matches. Germline values: CDR1 SEHNR, CDR2 FQNEAQ (reference sequence). The CDR3 loop spans 18 amino acids. The CDR3 spells CASSLGISGRANTDTQYF. As DNA, the CDR3 is TGTGCCAGCAGCTTAGGCATCAGCGGGAGGGCCAACACAGATACGCAGTATTTT.

V usage is TRBV7-8 and J usage is TRBJ2-3, with TRBD2 as a possible D gene (6 bases). The V gene lost 5 bases and the J gene lost 1 base, with 13 bases spanning the gap. The CDR3 covers 15 residues. Looked up from germline, CDR1 is SGHVS and CDR2 is FQNEAQ. The CDR3 nucleotides are TGTGCCAGCAGCACCCCTCAGCGGGGCACAGATACGCAGTATTTT. Its protein product is CASSTPQRGTDTQYF.

In DNA form, the CDR3 reads TGTGCCAGCAGCTTAGAGACAGCGATCAGTCGGAATGAGCAGTTCTTC. Translating it yields CASSLETAISRNEQFF. The chain combines TRBV7-2 with TRBJ2-1; the D gene is possibly TRBD1 (5 bases). V was pared by 1 base and J by 7 bases, with 17 bases between. The CDR3 extends over 16 amino acids. In germline, CDR1 is SGHTA, CDR2 FQGNSA.

The chain combines TRBV9 with TRBJ2-2; 15 bases are a match to TRBD2. CDR1 and CDR2 from the germline V gene are SGDLS and YYNGEE. The CDR3 runs 18 residues. The V segment lost 6 bases and the J segment 4 bases; nucleotides outside the gene matches: 10. CDR3 coding DNA: TGTGCCAGCACCCGAGCCGGACTAGCGGGGGGGCCCACCGGGGAGCTGTTTTTT. This gives the protein CASTRAGLAGGPTGELFF.

The chain is built from TRBV10-3 and TRBJ2-7; 9 nucleotides match TRBD1. Trimming at V came to 6 bases and at J to 0 bases, leaving 9 bases not matched to a gene. Germline values: CDR1 ENHRY, CDR2 SYGVKD. This CDR3 is 16 amino acids long. CDR3: CAIREVGDRASYEQYF. CDR3 nucleotides: TGTGCCATCAGGGAAGTAGGGGACAGGGCCTCCTACGAGCAGTACTTC.

CDR3 sequence (DNA): TGTGCCATCGCAGGGGACAATCAGCCCCAGCATTTT. This gives the protein CAIAGDNQPQHF. The chain carries TRBV10-3 and TRBJ1-5; possibly TRBD1 for D (6 bases). The ends were cut back, 8 bases at V and 3 bases at J, with 8 bases in the middle. The CDR3 covers 12 residues. Germline CDR1 reads ENHRY; CDR2 reads SYGVKD.

This chain uses TRBV7-3 with TRBJ1-1, with unresolved D. Trimming took 5 bases from V and 4 from J, leaving 11 bases between them. The germline CDR1 and CDR2 sequences are SGHTA and FQGTGA. The CDR3 totals 13 residues. This CDR3 reads CASSPRVGTEAFF. CDR3 sequence (DNA): TGTGCCAGCAGCCCGCGGGTGGGCACTGAAGCTTTCTTT.

The J gene is TRBJ2-2, the V gene TRBV28; D possibly corresponds to TRBD1 (5 bases). V was shortened by 11 bases and J by 6 bases, with 19 bases between the two germline ends. CDR1 and CDR2 (germline): MDHEN, SYDVKM. CDR3 length equals 14 residues. The chain's CDR3 is CAVPSRAVAGELFF. The CDR3 DNA reads TGTGCCGTCCCCAGCAGGGCGGTCGCCGGGGAGCTGTTTTTT.

The V and J genes are TRBV27 and TRBJ2-1, with 9 bases matching TRBD1. The CDR3 runs to 15 residues. Germline CDR1 and CDR2: MNHEY and SMNVEV (reference sequence). V trimming: 6 bases; J trimming: 4 bases; junction bases outside the gene matches: 7. The CDR3 region has the DNA TGTGCCAGCAGCGGTGGGACAGGGCATTACAATGAGCAGTTCTTC. Translated, it gives CASSGGTGHYNEQFF.

The genes are TRBV5-1 and TRBJ2-3; TRBD2 aligns across 15 bases. CDR3 length: 17 residues. The germline gives CDR1 SGHRS, CDR2 YFSETQ. V was clipped by 0 bases and J by 4 bases; unmatched bases: 3. CDR3 in amino acids: CASSLGTSGRAADTQYF. In DNA, the CDR3 is TGCGCCAGCAGCTTGGGGACTAGCGGGAGGGCCGCAGATACGCAGTATTTT.

The chain couples TRBV10-3 to TRBJ2-1; 9 bases are shared with TRBD2. V was pared by 7 bases and J by 4 bases, with 5 bases of the junction left unmatched. The CDR3 contains 14 residues. From germline, CDR1 is ENHRY and CDR2 SYGVKD. This CDR3 reads CAITGSGRYNEQFF. For the CDR3, the DNA is TGTGCCATCACGGGTAGCGGGAGATACAATGAGCAGTTCTTC.

V and J are TRBV18 and TRBJ2-7; TRBD1 matches 9 bases. V lost 6 bases to trimming and J lost 4 bases; unmatched junction nucleotides: 7. This CDR3 contains 14 residues. Germline CDR1 is KGHSH and CDR2 is LQKENI. The CDR3 DNA reads as TGTGCCAGCTCCGGGGGACAGGGAACTTACGAGCAGTACTTC. It yields the protein CASSGGQGTYEQYF.

This chain links TRBV9 with TRBJ2-6, with a tentative D call TRBD1 (6 bases). The V gene lost 0 bases and the J gene lost 0 bases, with 10 bases spanning the gap. The CDR3 extends over 17 amino acids. Germline assignment: CDR1 SGDLS and CDR2 YYNGEE. CDR3 sequence: CASSVDPGASGANVLTF. CDR3 coding DNA: TGTGCCAGCAGCGTAGACCCAGGGGCCTCTGGGGCCAACGTCCTGACTTTC.

The V gene is TRBV19, the J gene TRBJ1-1; D gene uncertain. Germline CDR1 LNHDA, CDR2 SQIVND (reference sequence). The CDR3 runs 15 residues. Trimming cost V 3 bases and J 2 bases, with 13 bases left between them. DNA for the CDR3: TGTGCCAGTAGTATCGCCCGGGGAGCAAACACTGAAGCTTTCTTT. This encodes CASSIARGANTEAFF.

The genes are TRBV5-1 and TRBJ1-1; D gene uncertain. This CDR3 is built from 11 residues. V was shortened by 2 bases and J by 2 bases, with 1 base between the two germline ends. Per germline, CDR1 SGHRS and CDR2 YFSETQ. The CDR3 protein is CASSFNTEAFF. For the CDR3, the DNA is TGCGCCAGCAGCTTTAACACTGAAGCTTTCTTT.

The chain carries TRBV6-1 and TRBJ1-1, with a tentative D call TRBD1 (5 bases). The V gene lost 2 bases and the J gene lost 5 bases, with 12 bases spanning the gap. Germline assignment: CDR1 MNHNS and CDR2 SASEGT. CDR3 length: 14 residues. This chain's CDR3 is CASSERGRETEAFF. The CDR3 region has the DNA TGTGCCAGCAGTGAACGGGGCCGGGAAACTGAAGCTTTCTTT.

The genes are TRBV19 and TRBJ2-7, with TRBD1 matching over 11 bases. CDR1 and CDR2 (germline): LNHDA, SQIVND (reference sequence). Trimming cost V 5 bases and J 5 bases; bases outside gene matches: 11. The CDR3 consists of 16 residues. The CDR3 DNA reads TGTGCCAGTAGTGAGGACAGGGGGCGTGGGACCGACGAGCAGTACTTC. This translates into CASSEDRGRGTDEQYF.

The chain uses TRBV11-2 and TRBJ1-1; tentatively, D is TRBD1 (5 bases). This CDR3 is built from 18 residues. Trimming pared 3 bases from V and 6 bases from J, leaving 26 bases between. In germline, CDR1 is SGHAT, CDR2 FQNNGV. CDR3 DNA: TGTGCCAGCAGCTTCGACCTATTTTGGGGACGCGTTATGCCTGAAGCTTTCTTT. Translated, it gives CASSFDLFWGRVMPEAFF. Full variable domain (outside the CDR3, taken from reference TRBV11-2 and TRBJ1-1): EAGVAQSPRYKIIEKRQSVAFWCNPISGHATLYWYQQILGQGPKLLIQFQNNGVVDDSQLPKDRFSAERLKGVDSTLKIQPAKLEDSAVYLCASSFDLFWGRVMPEAFFGQGTRLTVV.

V gene TRBV2 combines with J gene TRBJ1-2, with D unclear. V was pared by 9 bases and J by 0 bases, with 17 bases between. Germline lookup yields CDR1 SNHLY and CDR2 FYNNEI. CDR3 length: 15 amino acids. CDR3 in amino acids: CARIQIKFTNYGYTF. CDR3 DNA: TGTGCCAGAATACAGATCAAATTTACTAACTATGGCTACACCTTC.

To note about this clone: Other nucleotide sequences from this sample produce the same CDR3. The chain recombines TRBV29-1 with TRBJ2-2; D call uncertain. Germline V gene sequence: CDR1 SQVTM, CDR2 ANQGSEA. V was trimmed by 3 bases and J by 4 bases, leaving 6 bases between them. The CDR3 is 12 amino acids. The CDR3 region is CSVDGSTGELFF. In DNA form, the CDR3 reads TGCAGCGTTGACGGCAGCACCGGGGAGCTGTTTTTT.

The chain joins TRBV9 to TRBJ2-3, with D possibly being TRBD1 or TRBD2 (5 bases each). Germline CDR1 reads SGDLS; CDR2 reads YYNGEE. V lost 4 bases and J lost 3, with 15 bases in between. The CDR3 length is 15 residues. This CDR3 reads CASSPPGTLTDTQYF. The CDR3 nucleotides read TGTGCCAGCAGCCCACCCGGGACGCTGACAGATACGCAGTATTTT.

A remark on this clone: The sample carries other DNA sequences with the same CDR3. The V and J genes are TRBV19 and TRBJ2-1, with D possibly TRBD1 on 5 matching bases. Per the germline V gene, CDR1 is LNHDA and CDR2 is SQIVND (reference sequence). CDR3 length equals 15 residues. V shed 1 base and J shed 5 bases, with 12 bases lying between them. CDR3 residues: CASSIGSGNNNEQFF. DNA for the CDR3: TGTGCCAGTAGTATAGGGTCAGGGAATAACAATGAGCAGTTCTTC.

The rearrangement links TRBV9 to TRBJ1-1; D is uncertain. Germline values: CDR1 SGDLS, CDR2 YYNGEE. This CDR3 has 13 amino acids. V lost 0 bases and J 8 bases, leaving 11 bases between the germline ends. CDR3 nucleotide sequence: TGTGCCAGCAGCGTAGATTTGGGCCAGGAAGCTTTCTTT. Its translation: CASSVDLGQEAFF.